This is a list of T cell receptor beta chains from one sample in a study of sequential checkpoint blockade in melanoma. Assay used: immunoSEQ multiplex PCR; TCRdb lists only in-frame clones, some missing. The sample records about 12,000 clones, roughly a fifth being singletons. The source material was tumor tissue (inferred from file names), sampled from a patient given nivolumab and ipilimumab in sequence. These receptors all come from a human donor with melanoma. The CDR3 runs from the conserved cysteine through the conserved F or W. A D gene is named only where the DNA matches it firmly. Clone sizes are given selectively: once, few, many, or a class where the clone is expanded.

>TRBJ1-1|TRBV19|NA|NA
TGTGCCAGTCGGGACGGTCTGCCGAACACTGAAGCTTTCTTT
CASRDGLPNTEAFF
>TRBJ2-5|TRBV28|few|NA
TGTGCCAGCAGCCCTTTCGGGCTCCAAGAGACCCAGTACTTC
CASSPFGLQETQYF
>TRBJ2-1|TRBV23-1|few|NA
TGCGCCAGCAGCTTCTCTTCCTACAATGAGCAGTTCTTC
CASSFSSYNEQFF
>TRBJ2-3|TRBV5-1|NA|TRBD2
TGCGCCAGCAGCCTGGAGAGTTCGAGCGGGGGGAGAGGCACGCAGTATTTT
CASSLESSSGGRGTQYF
>TRBJ1-2|TRBV11-3|NA|NA
TGTGCCAGCAGCTTATTTGACCGGCTAAACTATGGCTACACCTTC
CASSLFDRLNYGYTF
>TRBJ2-7|TRBV7-6|many|TRBD2
TGTGCCAGCAGCCAAAGACGGACTAGCGGGGGAATCTACGAGCAGTACTTC
CASSQRRTSGGIYEQYF
>TRBJ1-2|TRBV5-1|once|NA
TGCGCCAGCCGCCAAACTGACCGGGGCTCTGGAGGCTACACCTTC
CASRQTDRGSGGYTF
>TRBJ1-6|TRBV11-3|many|NA
TGTGCCAGCAGCTTAGATGAACAGTTGAATTCACCCCTCCACTTT
CASSLDEQLNSPLHF
>TRBJ2-3|TRBV4-1|many|NA
TGCGCCAGCAGTCAAGGGGTCCTCACAGATACGCAGTATTTT
CASSQGVLTDTQYF
>TRBJ1-2|TRBV6-8|NA|NA
TGTGCCAGCAGTTACTCGAATGGACTGAGCTATGGCTACACCTTC
CASSYSNGLSYGYTF
>TRBJ2-5|TRBV19|NA|TRBD2
TGTGCCAGTAGTATCACTAGCGGGAGGGCCGGAGCGAAGACCCAGTACTTC
CASSITSGRAGAKTQYF
>TRBJ2-2|TRBV29-1|few|NA
TGCAGCGTTGAATCAGGGGTTGGCACCGGGGAGCTGTTTTTT
CSVESGVGTGELFF
>TRBJ1-4|TRBV28|few|TRBD1
TGTGCCATCCGGGACAGCTTAATGAAAGGGCTGTTTTTT
CAIRDSLMKGLFF
>TRBJ2-7|TRBV29-1|medium-sized|TRBD2
TGCAGTTACCATAGCGGGAGCTACGAGCAGTACTTC
CSYHSGSYEQYF
>TRBJ1-2|TRBV19|NA|NA
TGTGCCAGTAGCTACACCGACTATGGCTACACCTTC
CASSYTDYGYTF
>TRBJ2-5|TRBV11-3|many|TRBD1
TGTGCCAGCAGCTTAATGGGGCAGGGGGCGCGGGAGACCCAGTACTTC
CASSLMGQGARETQYF
>TRBJ1-2|TRBV6-8|many|NA
TGTGCCAGCAGTTACTCTTGGACTGCTCTAGGCTATGGCTACACCTTC
CASSYSWTALGYGYTF
>TRBJ1-6|TRBV10-3|few|NA
TGTGCCATCAGTGAGACCCAGGGCGAGAATTCACCCCTCCACTTT
CAISETQGENSPLHF
>TRBJ1-1|TRBV6-8|few|NA
TGTGCCAGCAGTTACGGGGGGGGCACTGAAGCTTTCTTT
CASSYGGGTEAFF
>TRBJ1-3|TRBV6-8|few|NA
TGTGCCAGCAGCCTCGCCCCGGGACTTCGATTCTCTGGAAACACCATATATTTT
CASSLAPGLRFSGNTIYF